The 25 T cell receptor beta chains presented below share a single source sample, sequenced in a study of T-cell reconstitution after alpha-beta-depleted transplantation in children listed by TCRdb under 2016. The treatment or condition label corresponds to: allogeneic hematopoietic cell transplantation with graft depleted of TCRalphabeta T cells and CD19 B cells. Library prep was done by PCR. Instrument on record: Illumina HiSeq 2500. TCR library preparation used molecular barcoding, with unique molecular identifiers applied to normalize quantification of the TCRbeta repertoire. The public reads were run again by TCRdb, first through fastp at Q25 and then through MiXCR, and only productive beta chains were kept. Rows matching on CDR3 protein sequence are summarized as one entry with the most common DNA and genes. The sample includes 400,000 to 550,000 distinct CDR3 sequences, with about 10% observed a single time. The ten largest clonotypes hold roughly 2.1% of the sample.

The starting material was PBMCs, obtained before TCRalphabeta/CD19-depleted stem cell transplant. All receptors derive from a child younger than 10 with inherited bone marrow failure, due to receive a stem cell transplant.

This clonotype appeared many times. The V call is TRBV12-3 or TRBV12-4, the J call TRBJ1-3; D unclear. V was shortened by 8 bases and J by 1 base, with 12 bases between the two germline ends. This CDR3 region has 14 residues. CDR3 region: CASGKLDSGNTIYF. For the CDR3, the DNA is TGTGCCAGCGGAAAACTGGATTCTGGAAACACCATATATTTT.

The V and J genes are TRBV25-1 and TRBJ2-7, with D possibly being TRBD2 (5 bases). The germline CDR1 and CDR2 sequences are MGHDK and SYGVNS. The CDR3 runs to 15 residues. V was shortened by 1 base and J by 2 bases, with 12 bases between the two germline ends. The CDR3 sequence is CASSESEGAAYEQYF. CDR3 nucleotide sequence: TGTGCCAGCAGTGAATCTGAGGGCGCAGCCTACGAGCAGTACTTC.

This clonotype was observed at least ten times. The gene calls are TRBV5-1 and TRBJ2-7; D is possibly TRBD1 (5 bases). This CDR3 comprises 14 residues. CDR1 SGHRS and CDR2 YFSETQ come from the germline V gene. Trimming stripped 2 bases from V and 2 bases from J, with 11 bases between. As DNA, the CDR3 is TGCGCCAGCAGCTTCTCGACAGCCCCCTACGAGCAGTACTTC. The encoded protein is CASSFSTAPYEQYF.

The gene calls are TRBV19 and TRBJ1-3; TRBD1 matches at 8 bases. This CDR3 is built from 16 residues. CDR1 and CDR2 from the germline V gene are LNHDA and SQIVND (reference sequence). With 5 bases clipped from V and 0 bases from J, the junction kept 6 bases outside the gene matches. The CDR3 sequence: CASSPGTGSSGNTIYF. As DNA, the CDR3 is TGTGCCAGTAGTCCAGGGACAGGCAGCTCTGGAAACACCATATATTTT.

This clonotype was seen just once. V and J are TRBV11-2 and TRBJ2-7; 8 bases match TRBD2. The CDR3 is made up of 17 amino acids. CDR1 is SGHAT, CDR2 FQNNGV, per germline. Trimming took 1 base from V and 3 from J; bases not matched to a gene: 11. The CDR3 DNA reads as TGTGCCAGCAGCTTAGGGATGAAGGGAGCGGGAGACTACGAGCAGTACTTC. This gives the protein CASSLGMKGAGDYEQYF.

This clonotype was observed a few times. The chain joins TRBV27 to TRBJ1-1, with TRBD1 matching over 10 bases. This CDR3 contains 17 residues. Germline assignment: CDR1 MNHEY and CDR2 SMNVEV (reference sequence). With 0 bases clipped from V and 4 bases from J, the junction kept 8 bases outside the gene matches. The CDR3 region has the DNA TGTGCCAGCAGTTTATCGGGGGGACAGGGGATGGTCACTGAAGCTTTCTTT. Translated: CASSLSGGQGMVTEAFF.

This clonotype was seen ten or more times. The rearrangement links TRBV29-1 to TRBJ2-1, with a tentative D call TRBD2 (5 bases). Trimming shortened V by 4 bases and J by 6 bases, and 7 bases separated the two germline ends. Germline V lookup: CDR1 SQVTM, CDR2 ANQGSEA. This CDR3 comprises 11 residues. The CDR3 coding sequence is TGCAGCGTTGCGGGGAGCAATGAGCAGTTCTTC. Translation: CSVAGSNEQFF.

This rearrangement joins TRBV28 to TRBJ2-7; 8 bases line up with TRBD1. The junction had 14 bases not matched to a gene; V was cut back by 5 bases and J by 2 bases. Germline CDR1 is MDHEN and CDR2 is SYDVKM. The CDR3 has 17 amino acids. This chain's CDR3 is CASSLPKEDRAAYEQYF. The CDR3 DNA follows: TGTGCCAGCAGTCTTCCCAAAGAGGACAGGGCGGCCTACGAGCAGTACTTC. Full variable domain (missing parts from reference TRBV28 and TRBJ2-7): DVKVTQSSRYLVKRTGEKVFLECVQDMDHENMFWYRQDPGLGLRLIYFSYDVKMKEKGDIPEGYSVSREKKERFSLILESASTNQTSMYLCASSLPKEDRAAYEQYFGPGTRLTVT.

Only a few counts were recorded for this clonotype. The CDR3 sequence: CASSLISVAGTQYF. Here the CDR3 DNA reads TGTGCCAGCAGCTTGATTTCGGTAGCGGGAACGCAGTATTTT. V and J are TRBV7-6 and TRBJ2-3; 8 bases match TRBD2. Germline V gives CDR1 SGHVS, CDR2 FNYEAQ. Trimming took 3 bases from V and 9 from J; bases not matched to a gene: 8. CDR3 length: 14 amino acids. Looking up the rest from reference TRBV7-6 and TRBJ2-3 gives the full variable domain: GAGVSQSPRYKVTKRGQDVALRCDPISGHVSLYWYRQALGQGPEFLTYFNYEAQQDKSGLPNDRFSAERPEGSISTLTIQRTEQRDSAMYRCASSLISVAGTQYFGPGTRLTVL.

This clonotype was picked up many times. The chain links TRBV7-2 to TRBJ1-1; tentative D call: TRBD1 (6 bases). V lost 1 base and J 11 bases, leaving 20 bases between the germline ends. Per the germline V gene, CDR1 is SGHTA and CDR2 is FQGNSA. CDR3 length: 15 residues. The CDR3 is CASSLERGPPRGAFF. The CDR3 nucleotides read TGTGCCAGCAGCTTAGAGCGGGGGCCCCCTCGAGGGGCTTTCTTT.

This chain joins TRBV12-3 or TRBV12-4 and TRBJ2-6; D is unresolved. V was trimmed by 3 bases and J by 2 bases, leaving 11 bases between them. The CDR3 has 16 residues. The CDR3 loop reads CASSFSITTGANVLTF. The DNA of the CDR3 is TGTGCCAGCAGTTTTTCTATAACCACTGGGGCCAACGTCCTGACTTTC.

This clonotype was seen many times. The chain uses TRBV4-3 and TRBJ1-4; 7 bases are shared with TRBD1. Germline CDR1 LGHNA, CDR2 YSLEER. This CDR3 spans 15 amino acids. Trimming removed 4 bases from V and 3 bases from J; junction bases left unmatched: 5. The CDR3 loop is CASSLSRGANEKLFF. CDR3 sequence (DNA): TGCGCCAGCAGCCTTTCCAGGGGGGCTAATGAAAAACTGTTTTTT.

Ten or more counts support this clonotype. The rearrangement uses TRBV7-2 and TRBJ1-3; D is possibly TRBD1 (6 bases). Trimming removed 1 base at V and 4 bases at J, with 11 bases between. CDR1 and CDR2 from the germline V gene are SGHTA and FQGNSA. The CDR3 sequence is 15 residues long. The CDR3 nucleotides read TGTGCCAGCAGCTTAGTATCAGGGGCCGGAAACACCATATATTTT. Its translation: CASSLVSGAGNTIYF.

The J gene is TRBJ1-5, the V gene TRBV27, with D possibly TRBD1 on 5 matching bases. The germline V gene has CDR1 MNHEY and CDR2 SMNVEV (reference sequence). The CDR3 runs 17 residues. Trimming cost V 5 bases and J 3 bases, with 20 bases left between them. CDR3 bases: TGTGCCAGCAGTAGAAACCGACTAAGGGGAAACAATCAGCCCCAGCATTTT. As protein: CASSRNRLRGNNQPQHF.

The chain recombines TRBV3-1 with TRBJ2-3; the match to TRBD2 covers 9 bases. This CDR3 comprises 15 residues. With 3 bases clipped from V and 4 bases from J, the junction kept 5 bases outside the gene matches. The germline V gene has CDR1 LGHDT and CDR2 YNNKEL (reference sequence). The CDR3, as DNA: TGTGCCAGCAGCCACTATAGCGGGAGTCCAGATACGCAGTATTTT. It encodes CASSHYSGSPDTQYF.

This clonotype was observed many times. V usage is TRBV24-1 and J usage is TRBJ2-1, with 8 bases that match TRBD2. The CDR3 spans 16 residues. With 3 bases clipped from V and 4 bases from J, the junction kept 7 bases outside the gene matches. Germline V lookup: CDR1 KGHDR, CDR2 SFDVKD. This chain's CDR3 is CATSDTSGEIYNEQFF. The CDR3, as DNA: TGTGCCACCAGTGATACTAGCGGAGAAATTTACAATGAGCAGTTCTTC.

This clonotype has ten or more counts. The J gene is TRBJ2-3, the V gene TRBV7-9; 9 bases fit TRBD2. V lost 1 base, J lost 7 bases, and 6 bases stayed unmatched. The germline V gene has CDR1 SEHNR and CDR2 FQNEAQ (reference sequence). The CDR3 extends over 15 amino acids. CDR3 in amino acids: CASSLVAGALNTQYF. The CDR3 DNA is TGTGCCAGCAGCTTAGTAGCGGGAGCCTTGAATACGCAGTATTTT.

This clonotype has only a few counts. The genes are TRBV20-1 and TRBJ2-3; 13 bases are a match to TRBD2. V dropped 5 bases and J dropped 5; count of bases not matched to a gene: 7. The CDR3 length is 15 residues. Germline CDR1 and CDR2: DFQATT and SNEGSKA (reference sequence). The CDR3 is CSAPRLAGGRDTQYF. Here the CDR3 DNA reads TGCAGTGCTCCCAGACTAGCGGGAGGCCGAGATACGCAGTATTTT.

This clonotype has at least ten counts. This chain links TRBV20-1 with TRBJ2-7, with 10 bases fitting TRBD1. V dropped 8 bases and J dropped 3; count of bases not matched to a gene: 4. This CDR3 region has 12 residues. The germline V gene encodes CDR1 DFQATT and CDR2 SNEGSKA (reference sequence). The CDR3 loop is CSFRDRGYEQYF. Written as DNA, the CDR3 is TGCAGTTTCCGGGACAGGGGCTACGAGCAGTACTTC.

There are many counts of this clonotype. The genes are TRBV6-2 or TRBV6-3 and TRBJ2-3; 8 bases map to TRBD2. The germline V gene has CDR1 MNHEY and CDR2 SVGEGT. This CDR3 region has 16 residues. J was trimmed by 6 bases and V by 4 bases; bases with no gene match: 12. CDR3 DNA sequence: TGTGCCAGCAGTTCCAGACTAGCGCTCCACAAGGATACGCAGTATTTT. Its translation is CASSSRLALHKDTQYF.

This clonotype occurred a few times. This chain connects TRBV5-1 to TRBJ1-1; TRBD1 aligns across 9 bases. Germline CDR1 and CDR2: SGHRS and YFSETQ. This CDR3 spans 17 amino acids. V was clipped by 4 bases and J by 0 bases; unmatched bases: 10. CDR3 sequence (DNA): TGCGCCAGCAGCCCAGCAACCGGACAGGGGCTGAACACTGAAGCTTTCTTT. It codes for CASSPATGQGLNTEAFF.

Remarks on this clonotype: This may be a read error: a much more frequent sequence differs by one nucleotide. This chain connects TRBV18 to TRBJ1-2; D call uncertain. CDR1 and CDR2 (germline): KGHSH, LQKENI. CDR3 length: 13 residues. The CDR3 sequence: CPSSPSGDYGYTF. CDR3 DNA sequence: TGTCCCAGCTCACCCAGCGGAGACTATGGCTACACCTTC.

Many counts were recorded for this clonotype. V and J are TRBV28 and TRBJ2-1; 8 bases are shared with TRBD2. The CDR3 sequence is 15 residues long. Germline V CDR1 and CDR2: MDHEN, SYDVKM. After removal of 5 bases from V and 2 bases from J, the junction contained 5 bases not matched to a gene. This CDR3 is CASSPPGLAYNEQFF. In DNA form, the CDR3 reads TGTGCCAGCAGTCCCCCGGGACTAGCCTACAATGAGCAGTTCTTC.

This clonotype was counted ten times or more. This chain links TRBV4-2 with TRBJ2-3; D not resolved. Germline CDR1 LGHNA, CDR2 YNFKEQ. The V and J ends lost 1 base and 0 bases respectively, with 14 bases between them. The CDR3 extends over 17 amino acids. The CDR3 is CASSQVNSRLSTDTQYF. As DNA, the CDR3 is TGTGCCAGCAGCCAAGTTAACTCACGGCTTAGCACAGATACGCAGTATTTT.

In this sample, this clonotype turned up a few times. This chain uses TRBV7-9 with TRBJ2-1; TRBD2 matches at 9 bases. The germline CDR1 and CDR2 sequences are SEHNR and FQNEAQ (reference sequence). This CDR3 has 17 residues. V shed 1 base, J shed 5 bases, and the junction held 9 bases outside the gene matches. CDR3 bases: TGTGCCAGCAGCTTAGTTGTGTGGGCTAGCGGGGACAATGAGCAGTTCTTC. It yields the protein CASSLVVWASGDNEQFF.